This TCR beta chain was documented in a study of T-cell memory formation after mild COVID-19. About the study: Largely, the TCR clusters proved donor specific.

Study-wide points: Certain responding clones were present in pre-infection memory, suggesting participation of cross-reactive memory. Contracting CD4+ clones lay largely in CM and EM, with CD8+ ones residing in EMRA. Whereas later expanders leaned CD4+, clones contracting day 15 to 85 showed a balanced CD4/CD8 makeup.

Details on this clonotype: Its matching antigen is unknown.

MiXCR was run by TCRdb on the 5' RACE reads, yielding one entry per CDR3 protein. There are about 430,000 distinct CDR3 sequences in the sample; 24% occur only once, and 7% to 9.5% lies in the top ten. Germline CDR1 and CDR2: MNHEY and SVGEGT. This CDR3 has 14 amino acids. Between the trimmed V and J ends, which lost 7 bases and 2 bases, there was a span of 13 bases. The clonotype was recovered from an adult woman who had mild COVID-19 (a few samples of this study predate the infection). Cell type and time point are not known. The sequenced sample consisted of PBMCs or a T cell subset sorted from them (not recorded which). V gene TRBV6-2 or TRBV6-3 combines with J gene TRBJ2-3, with D hard to call. The CDR3 protein is CASTNGYPTDTQYF. In nucleotides, the CDR3 is TGTGCCAGCACCAACGGGTATCCCACAGATACGCAGTATTTT.